The 9 T cell receptor beta chains below come from one sample, sequenced in a study of control samples from healthy donors and cancer patients. Some clones are missing from TCRdb's copy, which holds only in-frame ones; the method was immunoSEQ multiplex PCR. The sample contains more than 70,000 clones, approximately 94% of which appear only once. Sequenced sample: blood. The receptors derive from a woman in her twenties or thirties in good health.

The chain joins TRBV5-1 to TRBJ1-1; TRBD1 might be the D (6 bases). Trimming removed 4 bases at V and 0 bases at J, with 10 bases between. CDR1 and CDR2 (germline): SGHRS, YFSETQ. The CDR3 totals 14 residues. CDR3 in DNA: TGCGCCAGCAGCCCAGGGGATTTGAACACTGAAGCTTTCTTT. As protein: CASSPGDLNTEAFF.

The rearrangement uses TRBV30 and TRBJ1-6, with D possibly matching TRBD1 (5 bases). Germline loops: CDR1 GTSNPN, CDR2 SVGIG (reference sequence). This CDR3 contains 12 residues. The V end was cut by 5 bases, the J end by 9 bases, with 11 bases between. The CDR3 DNA follows: TGTGCCTGGGGCAGGACAATTTCACCCCTCCACTTT. As protein: CAWGRTISPLHF. The full variable domain, in which reference TRBV30 and TRBJ1-6 provide the parts outside the CDR3, is SQTIHQWPATLVQPVGSPLSLECTVEGTSNPNLYWYRQAAGRGLQLLFYSVGIGQISSEVPQNLSASRPQDRQFILSSKKLLLSDSGFYLCAWGRTISPLHFGNGTRLTVT.

The gene calls are TRBV9 and TRBJ2-1; weak D call: TRBD2 (6 bases). The V end was cut by 4 bases, the J end by 7 bases, with 15 bases between. The CDR3 totals 14 residues. Germline CDR1 SGDLS, CDR2 YYNGEE. The CDR3 spells CASSKRLVDNEQFF. The CDR3 region has the DNA TGTGCCAGCAGCAAACGACTAGTTGATAATGAGCAGTTCTTC.

The rearrangement uses TRBV13 and TRBJ1-5; D not resolved. Deletions cut 5 bases from V and 7 bases from J, with 12 bases between. The CDR3 covers 13 residues. Looked up from germline, CDR1 is PRHDT and CDR2 is FYEKMQ (reference sequence). The CDR3 sequence is CASSRYKGQPQHF. CDR3 sequence (DNA): TGTGCCAGCAGCAGGTATAAGGGACAGCCCCAGCATTTT.

This sequence joins TRBV12-3 or TRBV12-4 and TRBJ2-5; D unclear. The CDR3 runs to 13 residues. V was clipped by 6 bases and J by 4 bases, with 12 bases between them. CDR3 region: CASSQTPRETQYF. As DNA, the CDR3 is TGTGCCAGCAGCCAGACACCGCGAGAGACCCAGTACTTC.

This sequence joins TRBV7-8 and TRBJ1-6, with D unresolved. CDR3 size: 15 residues. The germline V and J ends were trimmed by 5 bases and 1 base, with 9 bases remaining between them. CDR1 SGHVS and CDR2 FQNEAQ come from the germline V gene. The DNA for the CDR3 is TGTGCCAGCAGCCCCGTCGGTTCCTATAATTCACCCCTCCACTTT. Encoded protein: CASSPVGSYNSPLHF. Combining the CDR3 with reference TRBV7-8 and TRBJ1-6 gives the whole variable domain GAGVSQSPRYKVAKRGQDVALRCDPISGHVSLFWYQQALGQGPEFLTYFQNEAQLDKSGLPSDRFFAERPEGSVSTLKIQRTQQEDSAVYLCASSPVGSYNSPLHFGNGTRLTVT.

The V gene is TRBV28, the J gene TRBJ1-2; no clear D. The ends were cut back, 3 bases at V and 7 bases at J, with 15 bases in the middle. CDR1 is MDHEN, CDR2 SYDVKM, per germline. CDR3 length: 14 amino acids. The CDR3 DNA follows: TGTGCCAGCAGTTTCCTAGGGCCGGAAGTTGGCTACACCTTC. As protein: CASSFLGPEVGYTF.

This chain's CDR3 is CASNVGNTGELFF. The DNA of the CDR3 is TGCGCCAGCAACGTCGGGAACACCGGGGAGCTGTTTTTT. The chain links TRBV5-1 to TRBJ2-2; D gene uncertain. The CDR3 has 13 amino acids. Trimming took off 6 bases at V and 1 base at J, with 7 bases between the two ends. Germline V CDR1 and CDR2: SGHRS, YFSETQ.

The V call is TRBV28, the J call TRBJ1-4; possible D gene TRBD1, 5 bases. The CDR3 contains 16 residues. Per germline, CDR1 MDHEN and CDR2 SYDVKM. Between the trimmed V and J ends, which lost 1 base and 5 bases, there was a span of 14 bases. The CDR3 sequence: CASSLSPGPLNEKLFF. Written as DNA, the CDR3 is TGTGCCAGCAGTTTATCTCCAGGGCCCCTGAATGAAAAACTGTTTTTT.